This T cell receptor (beta chain) was sequenced for a study of long-term antiretroviral therapy in people with HIV. Whole-study findings and limits: Subsequent to ART, diversity was augmented yet persisted below that of transplant donor controls.

immunoSEQ v3.0 was run at survey level. The assay was immunoSEQ multiplex PCR, and TCRdb's table has in-frame clones only and misses some. The data show 25,000 to 35,000 clones, roughly 89% seen once. CDR3 size: 15 residues. V lost 2 bases and J lost 5; bases outside the gene matches: 5. CDR1 KGHSH and CDR2 LQKENI come from the germline V gene. As concerns this clone: Its antigen is undetermined.

Every specimen provided roughly 0.85-11 million cryopreserved PBMC before DNA extraction took place. The receptor comes from a man younger than 30 with HIV. The chain uses TRBV18 and TRBJ2-5; 10 positions agree with TRBD2. Sequencing was performed on unsorted PBMCs, taken 0.4 years after starting antiretroviral therapy. DNA of the CDR3: TGTGCCAGCTCACCATTGACTAGCGGGCAGGAGACCCAGTACTTC. Protein: CASSPLTSGQETQYF.